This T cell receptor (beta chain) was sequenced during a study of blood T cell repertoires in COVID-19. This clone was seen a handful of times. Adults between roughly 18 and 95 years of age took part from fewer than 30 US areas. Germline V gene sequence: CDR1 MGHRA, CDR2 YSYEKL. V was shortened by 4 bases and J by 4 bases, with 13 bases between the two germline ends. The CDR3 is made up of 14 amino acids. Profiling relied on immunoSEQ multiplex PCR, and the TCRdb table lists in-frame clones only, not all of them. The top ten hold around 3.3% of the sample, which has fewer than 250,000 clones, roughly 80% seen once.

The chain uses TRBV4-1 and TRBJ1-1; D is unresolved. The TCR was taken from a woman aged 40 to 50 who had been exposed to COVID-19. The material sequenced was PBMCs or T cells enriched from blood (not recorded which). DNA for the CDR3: TGCGCCAGCAGCCCCCCGGCGTGGGCCACTGAAGCTTTCTTT. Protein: CASSPPAWATEAFF.